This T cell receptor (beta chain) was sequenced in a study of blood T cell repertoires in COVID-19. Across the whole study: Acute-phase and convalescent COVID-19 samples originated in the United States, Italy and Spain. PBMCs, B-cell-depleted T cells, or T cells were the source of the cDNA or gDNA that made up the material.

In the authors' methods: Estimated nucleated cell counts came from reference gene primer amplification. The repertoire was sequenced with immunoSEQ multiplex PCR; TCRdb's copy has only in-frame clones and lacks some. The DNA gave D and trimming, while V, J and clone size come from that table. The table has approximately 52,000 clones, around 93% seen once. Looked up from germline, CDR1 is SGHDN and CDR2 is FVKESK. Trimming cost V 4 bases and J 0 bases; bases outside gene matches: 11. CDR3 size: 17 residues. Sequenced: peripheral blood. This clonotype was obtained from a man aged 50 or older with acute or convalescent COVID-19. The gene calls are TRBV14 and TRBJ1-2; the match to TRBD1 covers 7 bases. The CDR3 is CASSLVTGNRANYGYTF. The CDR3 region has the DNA TGTGCCAGCAGCCTAGTGACAGGGAATAGAGCTAACTATGGCTACACCTTC.